The 29 T cell receptor beta chains reported below all come from one sample, sequenced in a study of T cells expressing NK-cell markers. Using the 5' RACE reads, TCRdb records one entry per CDR3 protein without DNA. Its table lists fewer than 400,000 distinct CDR3 sequences. The sequenced sample consisted of blood T cells: a sorted CD56 or NKG2C T cell subset, CD4+ or CD8+ T cells, or bulk PBMC T cells (not recorded which). These receptors were collected from a man aged 18 to 69 in good health.

The V gene is TRBV6-5, the J gene TRBJ2-7; the D call from TCRdb, TRBD1, cannot be confirmed without DNA. The CDR3 consists of 15 residues. Germline loops: CDR1 MNHEY, CDR2 SVGAGI. CDR3 sequence reads: CASSYQGLRSYEQYF.

The chain combines TRBV20-1 with TRBJ1-4. Per the germline V gene, CDR1 is DFQATT and CDR2 is SNEGSKA (reference sequence). This CDR3 has 12 residues. The CDR3 reads CSAKFGNEKLFF.

The rearrangement links TRBV4-2 to TRBJ1-2; the TRBD1 assignment by TCRdb is unverifiable without DNA. The CDR3 contains 15 residues. Germline values: CDR1 LGHNA, CDR2 YNFKEQ. The CDR3 sequence is CASSQPGTENYGYTF.

The chain has TRBV20-1 and TRBJ2-6. The CDR3 totals 17 residues. CDR1 is DFQATT, CDR2 SNEGSKA, per germline (reference sequence). The CDR3 spells CSARDLMDHSGANVLTF.

The chain employs TRBV3-1 and TRBJ1-2; TCRdb names TRBD1, which stays unverified in the absence of DNA. Germline V gene lookup returns CDR1 LGHDT and CDR2 YNNKEL (reference sequence). CDR3 length: 15 residues. CDR3 loop: CASSPAVQGYYGYTF.

V and J are TRBV5-1 and TRBJ2-3; TCRdb returns TRBD2, unconfirmable since there is no DNA. This CDR3 comprises 13 residues. Germline lookup yields CDR1 SGHRS and CDR2 YFSETQ. The CDR3 protein is CASGTSGEHTQYF.

The J gene is TRBJ2-4, the V gene TRBV6-1. Germline values: CDR1 MNHNS, CDR2 SASEGT. This CDR3 comprises 13 residues. The CDR3 sequence: CASRDQARNIQYF.

The chain is built from TRBV7-8 and TRBJ1-5; the D call of TRBD1 rests on TCRdb alone, since no DNA is present to check it. Germline CDR1 and CDR2: SGHVS and FQNEAQ. There are 16 residues in the CDR3. CDR3 loop: CASSLAQLGVYQPQHF.

This chain joins TRBV28 and TRBJ2-7; TCRdb designates TRBD1, a call that cannot be tested without DNA. Germline values: CDR1 MDHEN, CDR2 SYDVKM. The CDR3 consists of 12 residues. The CDR3 sequence: CASTGQGREQYF.

The chain recombines TRBV7-2 with TRBJ1-2. The CDR3 is 15 residues long. Germline V gene data show CDR1 as SGHTA and CDR2 as FQGNSA. The CDR3 loop is CASSLGGRQGGGYTF.

This chain uses TRBV6-1 with TRBJ1-4; with no DNA, the TCRdb D assignment of TRBD1 cannot be verified. The CDR3 totals 15 residues. Germline loops: CDR1 MNHNS, CDR2 SASEGT. The CDR3: CASSLSPQGGEKLFF.

The chain couples TRBV27 to TRBJ2-3; checking the TCRdb D call of TRBD1 is not possible without DNA. This CDR3 contains 14 residues. CDR1 MNHEY and CDR2 SMNVEV come from the germline V gene (reference sequence). CDR3 sequence reads: CATSRGGPGDTQYF.

V and J are TRBV6-1 and TRBJ1-1; as DNA is missing, the TRBD1 call by TCRdb cannot be tested. CDR3 length equals 16 residues. Looked up from germline, CDR1 is MNHNS and CDR2 is SASEGT. Here the CDR3 reads CASTTVPGQGNTEAFF.

The V call is TRBV5-8, the J call TRBJ1-5. Germline V CDR1 and CDR2: SGHTS, YDEGEE. This CDR3 has 16 residues. Here the CDR3 reads CASSLGAQVPRKPQHF.

The chain carries TRBV10-3 and TRBJ1-5. The germline CDR1 and CDR2 sequences are ENHRY and SYGVKD. This CDR3 has 16 amino acids. The CDR3 sequence is CAISESKGTGNQPQHF.

This chain joins TRBV5-1 and TRBJ2-1; TCRdb outputs TRBD1, but without DNA this stays unchecked. Germline V gene data show CDR1 as SGHRS and CDR2 as YFSETQ. This CDR3 comprises 14 residues. CDR3 residues: CASLDRGRQNEQFF.

The chain couples TRBV7-2 to TRBJ1-5; TCRdb's D call of TRBD1 is untestable without DNA. The CDR3 has 16 residues. Germline CDR1 is SGHTA and CDR2 is FQGNSA. The CDR3 reads CASSLKAGQRNQPQHF. Full variable domain (remainder filled in from reference TRBV7-2 and TRBJ1-5): GAGVSQSPSNKVTEKGKDVELRCDPISGHTALYWYRQSLGQGLEFLIYFQGNSAPDKSGLPSDRFSAERTGGSVSTLTIQRTQQEDSAVYLCASSLKAGQRNQPQHFGDGTRLSIL.

The chain is built from TRBV9 and TRBJ2-1; lacking DNA, the TRBD2 call made by TCRdb goes unchecked. The CDR3 is 15 residues long. Germline V lookup: CDR1 SGDLS, CDR2 YYNGEE. The CDR3: CASSVGGTSRNEQFF.

The rearrangement links TRBV11-2 to TRBJ2-1; there is no DNA to check the TCRdb D call of TRBD1. Germline V gene lookup returns CDR1 SGHAT and CDR2 FQNNGV. This CDR3 region has 15 residues. The CDR3 spells CASTLDGGVFNEQFF. Combining the CDR3 with reference TRBV11-2 and TRBJ2-1 gives the whole variable domain EAGVAQSPRYKIIEKRQSVAFWCNPISGHATLYWYQQILGQGPKLLIQFQNNGVVDDSQLPKDRFSAERLKGVDSTLKIQPAKLEDSAVYLCASTLDGGVFNEQFFGPGTRLTVL.

The CDR3 loop is CASSPTGMGETQYF. The V call is TRBV7-2, the J call TRBJ2-5; as DNA is missing, the TRBD1 call by TCRdb cannot be tested. CDR3 length: 14 residues. From germline, CDR1 is SGHTA and CDR2 FQGNSA. Drawing the rest from reference TRBV7-2 and TRBJ2-5, the complete variable domain is GAGVSQSPSNKVTEKGKDVELRCDPISGHTALYWYRQSLGQGLEFLIYFQGNSAPDKSGLPSDRFSAERTGGSVSTLTIQRTQQEDSAVYLCASSPTGMGETQYFGPGTRLLVL.

The J gene is TRBJ1-1, the V gene TRBV7-9; the D call of TRBD1 rests on TCRdb alone, since no DNA is present to check it. The length of the CDR3 is 15 residues. Per germline, CDR1 SEHNR and CDR2 FQNEAQ (reference sequence). CDR3 protein: CASSSMGGLNTEAFF.

The genes are TRBV5-1 and TRBJ2-1; TCRdb's assignment of TRBD2 cannot be checked, as there is no DNA. This CDR3 comprises 15 residues. Germline CDR1 SGHRS, CDR2 YFSETQ. The CDR3 is CASCRGLASYNEQFF.

The chain joins TRBV7-2 to TRBJ1-6. The germline V gene encodes CDR1 SGHTA and CDR2 FQGNSA. CDR3 length: 14 residues. The chain's CDR3 is CASSLPILNSPLHF.

The chain combines TRBV15 with TRBJ1-5; no DNA is available, so the TRBD1 call from TCRdb remains unchecked. The CDR3 contains 16 residues. CDR1 and CDR2 (germline): LNHNV, YYDKDF (reference sequence). The CDR3 loop is CATSRVEGDLNQPQHF. Full variable domain (rest looked up from reference TRBV15 and TRBJ1-5): DAMVIQNPRYQVTQFGKPVTLSCSQTLNHNVMYWYQQKSSQAPKLLFHYYDKDFNNEADTPDNFQSRRPNTSFCFLDIRSPGLGDTAMYLCATSRVEGDLNQPQHFGDGTRLSIL.

The chain has TRBV29-1 and TRBJ2-7; absent DNA, TCRdb's TRBD1 call cannot be checked. Germline values: CDR1 SQVTM, CDR2 ANQGSEA. The CDR3 spans 11 residues. CDR3 sequence reads: CSGRRGHEQYF.

V usage is TRBV6-2 or TRBV6-3 and J usage is TRBJ2-1. Germline CDR1 and CDR2: MNHEY and SVGEGT. The CDR3 extends over 14 amino acids. CDR3 sequence reads: CASSYSRGWDGQFF.

This CDR3 reads CASSLMGLAVPTQETQYF. The chain recombines TRBV7-8 with TRBJ2-5; TCRdb lists TRBD2, though no DNA is available to test this call. Germline V gene lookup returns CDR1 SGHVS and CDR2 FQNEAQ. The CDR3 has 18 residues.

The V gene is TRBV12-3 or TRBV12-4, the J gene TRBJ2-1; TCRdb lists TRBD1, though no DNA is available to test this call. The CDR3 totals 16 residues. The chain's CDR3 is CASRLGQGRVSDEQFF.

This chain connects TRBV4-1 to TRBJ1-6; TCRdb selects TRBD1, and the lack of DNA leaves this call unchecked. CDR3 length: 15 residues. Per germline, CDR1 MGHRA and CDR2 YSYEKL. The CDR3 sequence: CASSPRTETNSPLHF.